The clone carrying this T cell receptor (beta chain) has more than one count but fewer than ten. The data were obtained in a study of blood T cell repertoires in COVID-19. About the research overall: Whether acute or convalescent, the COVID-19 samples came from the United States, Italy and Spain. PBMCs, B-cell-depleted T cells, or T cells provided the cDNA or gDNA that made up the material.

Method: immunoSEQ multiplex PCR; TCRdb's copy keeps in-frame clones and lacks some. Found here are over 150,000 clones, approximately 90% of them singletons; the top ten hold over 15%. V was trimmed by 2 bases and J by 2 bases, leaving 13 bases between them. Germline CDR1 is MNHEY and CDR2 is SMNVEV (reference sequence). This CDR3 comprises 15 residues. This receptor was obtained from a man in his fifties with COVID-19, enrolled during active disease. The rearrangement joins TRBV27 to TRBJ2-7; D may be TRBD1 (5 bases). Sequencing was done on a sample of peripheral blood. The CDR3 loop is CASSLSRGSPYEQYF. CDR3 coding DNA: TGTGCCAGCAGTTTAAGTAGGGGTAGCCCCTACGAGCAGTACTTC.